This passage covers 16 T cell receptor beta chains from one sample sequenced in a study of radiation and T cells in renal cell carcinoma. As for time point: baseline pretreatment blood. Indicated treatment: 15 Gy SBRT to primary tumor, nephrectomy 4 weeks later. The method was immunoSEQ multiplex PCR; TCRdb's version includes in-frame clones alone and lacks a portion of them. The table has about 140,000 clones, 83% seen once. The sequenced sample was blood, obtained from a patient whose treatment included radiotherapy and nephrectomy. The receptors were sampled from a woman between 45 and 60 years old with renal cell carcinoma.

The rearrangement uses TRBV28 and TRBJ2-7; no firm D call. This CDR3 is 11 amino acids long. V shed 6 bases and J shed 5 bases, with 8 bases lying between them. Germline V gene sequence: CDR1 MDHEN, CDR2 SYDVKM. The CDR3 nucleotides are TGTGCCAGCAGAAGGTACGACGAGCAGTACTTC. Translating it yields CASRRYDEQYF.

The CDR3 region has the DNA TGTGCCAGCAGCTTAGTGGCAGGGAGGGAGACCCAGTACTTC. Amino acid sequence: CASSLVAGRETQYF. The V call is TRBV7-2, the J call TRBJ2-5; D is perhaps TRBD2 (6 bases). The V end was cut by 1 base, the J end by 5 bases, with 11 bases between. CDR3 length equals 14 residues. CDR1 and CDR2 from the germline V gene are SGHTA and FQGNSA.

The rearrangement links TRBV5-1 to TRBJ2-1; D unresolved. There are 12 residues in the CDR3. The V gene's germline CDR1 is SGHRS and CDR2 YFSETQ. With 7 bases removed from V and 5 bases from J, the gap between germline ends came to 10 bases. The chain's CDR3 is CASSESNNEQFF. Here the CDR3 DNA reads TGCGCCAGCTCCGAGAGTAACAATGAGCAGTTCTTC.

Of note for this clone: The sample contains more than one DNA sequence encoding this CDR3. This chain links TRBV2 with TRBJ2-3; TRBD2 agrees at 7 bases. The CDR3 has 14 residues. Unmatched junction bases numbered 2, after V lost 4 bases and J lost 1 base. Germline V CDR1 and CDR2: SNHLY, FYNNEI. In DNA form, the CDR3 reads TGTGCCAGCAGTGCTAGCGGAGGCACAGATACGCAGTATTTT. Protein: CASSASGGTDTQYF.

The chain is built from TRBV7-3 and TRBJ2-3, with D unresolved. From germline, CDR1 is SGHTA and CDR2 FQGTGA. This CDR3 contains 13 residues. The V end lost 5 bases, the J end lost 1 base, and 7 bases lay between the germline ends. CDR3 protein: CASSTDRTDTQYF. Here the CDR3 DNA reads TGTGCCAGCAGCACCGACCGCACAGATACGCAGTATTTT.

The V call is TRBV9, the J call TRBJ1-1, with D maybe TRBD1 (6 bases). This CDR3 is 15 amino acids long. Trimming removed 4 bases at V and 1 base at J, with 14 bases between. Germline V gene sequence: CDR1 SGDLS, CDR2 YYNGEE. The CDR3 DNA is TGTGCCAGCAGCCCCTTCGGGGGACAGAACACTGAAGCTTTCTTT. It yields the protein CASSPFGGQNTEAFF.

The CDR3 DNA is TGTGCCAGCAGCTTGGCTACCAGAAGATACGAGCAGTACTTC. The encoded protein is CASSLATRRYEQYF. V and J are TRBV5-4 and TRBJ2-7; D gene unclear. Trimming cost V 0 bases and J 4 bases, with 11 bases left between them. The germline V gene encodes CDR1 SGHNT and CDR2 YYREEE (reference sequence). The CDR3 covers 14 residues.

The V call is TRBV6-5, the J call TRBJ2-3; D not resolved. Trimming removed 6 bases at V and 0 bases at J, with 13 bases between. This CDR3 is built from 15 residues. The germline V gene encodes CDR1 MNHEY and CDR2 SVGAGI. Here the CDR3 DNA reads TGTGCCAGCAGCCTACAGAGCACTAGCACAGATACGCAGTATTTT. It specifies CASSLQSTSTDTQYF.

CDR3 region: CSTMTGNYGYTF. The CDR3 coding sequence is TGCAGCACGATGACAGGGAACTATGGCTACACCTTC. V gene TRBV29-1 combines with J gene TRBJ1-2; 7 bases match TRBD1. Germline V gives CDR1 SQVTM, CDR2 ANQGSEA. This CDR3 comprises 12 residues. Germline trimming cut 8 bases from V and 2 bases from J; bases unmatched to any gene: 5. Drawing the rest from reference TRBV29-1 and TRBJ1-2, the complete variable domain is SAVISQKPSRDICQRGTSLTIQCQVDSQVTMMFWYRQQPGQSLTLIATANQGSEATYESGFVIDKFPISRPNLTFSTLTVSNMSPEDSSIYLCSTMTGNYGYTFGSGTRLTVV.

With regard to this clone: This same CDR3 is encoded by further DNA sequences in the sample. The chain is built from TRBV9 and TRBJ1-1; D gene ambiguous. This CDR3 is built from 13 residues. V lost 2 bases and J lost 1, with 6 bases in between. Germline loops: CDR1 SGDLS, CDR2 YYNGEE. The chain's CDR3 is CASSVGRNTEAFF. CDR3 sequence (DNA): TGTGCCAGCAGCGTTGGGCGGAACACTGAAGCTTTCTTT.

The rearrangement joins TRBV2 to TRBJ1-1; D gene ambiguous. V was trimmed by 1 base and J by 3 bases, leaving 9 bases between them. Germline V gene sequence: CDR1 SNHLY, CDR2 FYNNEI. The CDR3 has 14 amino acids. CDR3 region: CASSEEGSYTEAFF. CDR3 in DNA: TGTGCCAGCAGTGAAGAGGGCAGTTACACTGAAGCTTTCTTT.

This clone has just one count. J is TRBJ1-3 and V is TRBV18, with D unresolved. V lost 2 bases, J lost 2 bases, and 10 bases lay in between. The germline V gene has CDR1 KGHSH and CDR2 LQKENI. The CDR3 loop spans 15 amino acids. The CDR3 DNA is TGTGCCAGCTCACCAGGACTCCGGACTGGAAACACCATATATTTT. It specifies CASSPGLRTGNTIYF.

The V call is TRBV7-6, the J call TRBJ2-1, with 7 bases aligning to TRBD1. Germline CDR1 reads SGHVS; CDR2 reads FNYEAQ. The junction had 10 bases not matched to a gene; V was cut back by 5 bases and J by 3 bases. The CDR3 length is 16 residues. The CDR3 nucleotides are TGTGCCAGCAGCCCCATGACAGGGCACGACTACAATGAGCAGTTCTTC. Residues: CASSPMTGHDYNEQFF.

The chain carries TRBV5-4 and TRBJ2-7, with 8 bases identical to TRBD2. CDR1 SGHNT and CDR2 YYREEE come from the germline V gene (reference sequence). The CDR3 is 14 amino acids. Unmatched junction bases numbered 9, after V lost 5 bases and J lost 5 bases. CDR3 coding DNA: TGTGCCAGCAGGCTCCCCGGACTAGCCCACGAGCAGTACTTC. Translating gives CASRLPGLAHEQYF.

The CDR3 nucleotides are TGCGCCAGCAGAATGGGACAGGTGAGCACTGAAGCTTTCTTT. It codes for CASRMGQVSTEAFF. The chain couples TRBV5-1 to TRBJ1-1, with 8 nucleotides matching TRBD1. V was clipped by 5 bases and J by 4 bases; unmatched bases: 7. Per the germline V gene, CDR1 is SGHRS and CDR2 is YFSETQ. The CDR3 totals 14 residues.

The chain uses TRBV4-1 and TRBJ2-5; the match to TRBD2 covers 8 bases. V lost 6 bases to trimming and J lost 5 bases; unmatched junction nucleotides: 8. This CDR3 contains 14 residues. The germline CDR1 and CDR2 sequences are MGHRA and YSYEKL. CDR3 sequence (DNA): TGCGCCAGCAGTGTACGGGAGGGCCGCGAGACCCAGTACTTC. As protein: CASSVREGRETQYF.